This T cell receptor (beta chain) was observed in a study of T cell repertoires in cytomegalovirus infection. Across the whole study: Public TCR beta signatures marked donors with CMV infection and the matching HLA. Whole-study findings and limits: Predominance within the ex vivo response was attributable to HLA-C-restricted CMV-specific TCR beta clonotypes.

TCRdb reanalysed the reads using MiXCR and keeps one entry per CDR3 protein. The sample has approximately 110,000 distinct CDR3 sequences, over 25% seen once; the top ten hold approximately 59%. The CDR3 is made up of 17 amino acids. J gave up 4 bases and V 3 bases, and 13 bases lay outside the gene matches. From germline, CDR1 is DFQATT and CDR2 SNEGSKA (reference sequence). This clonotype was detected many times. Its specificity is unknown. This specimen was CD8+ T cells from cultured PBMCs, taken from culture after CMV antigen stimulation. This sequence originates from a human donor in good health (CMV status not recorded). Some clones in this sample may be carry-over from other donors' samples. The chain combines TRBV20-1 with TRBJ1-5; 9 bases agree with TRBD1. CDR3 DNA sequence: TGCAGTGCTAGGGTGGGACAGGGACCATCGCGAAATCAGCCCCAGCATTTT. Amino acids: CSARVGQGPSRNQPQHF.